One sample yielded the 8 T cell receptor beta chains listed below, sequenced in a study of long-term antiretroviral therapy in people with HIV. Run at survey level, the immunoSEQ assay was version v3.0. The method was immunoSEQ multiplex PCR; TCRdb's version includes in-frame clones alone and lacks a portion of them. The sample lists about 33,000 clones; approximately 96% were seen once. The sample in question was unsorted PBMCs, obtained 6.6 years after starting antiretroviral therapy. The receptors come from a man aged 25 to 45 with HIV.

This chain connects TRBV18 to TRBJ2-2; 12 nucleotides agree with TRBD1. CDR3 size: 18 residues. Germline assignment: CDR1 KGHSH and CDR2 LQKENI. V trimming: 1 base; J trimming: 5 bases; junction bases outside the gene matches: 8. CDR3: CASSPLGQGALDTGELFF. As DNA, the CDR3 is TGTGCCAGCTCACCACTGGGACAGGGGGCTCTGGATACCGGGGAGCTGTTTTTT.

The genes are TRBV19 and TRBJ2-6, with D maybe TRBD1 (5 bases). Trimming took 7 bases from V and 0 from J, leaving 10 bases between them. Looked up from germline, CDR1 is LNHDA and CDR2 is SQIVND (reference sequence). The CDR3 covers 15 residues. The chain's CDR3 is CASTGRISGANVLTF. The CDR3 DNA reads TGTGCCAGTACAGGGCGGATCTCTGGGGCCAACGTCCTGACTTTC.

The V call is TRBV15, the J call TRBJ1-5; a weak D match, TRBD1 (5 bases). The CDR3 contains 15 residues. Germline CDR1 reads LNHNV; CDR2 reads YYDKDF (reference sequence). The germline V and J ends were trimmed by 1 base and 4 bases, with 11 bases remaining between them. The CDR3 protein is CATSRADSPNQPQHF. The CDR3, as DNA: TGTGCCACCAGCAGAGCTGACAGTCCTAATCAGCCCCAGCATTTT. Filled out from reference TRBV15 and TRBJ1-5, the complete variable domain reads DAMVIQNPRYQVTQFGKPVTLSCSQTLNHNVMYWYQQKSSQAPKLLFHYYDKDFNNEADTPDNFQSRRPNTSFCFLDIRSPGLGDTAMYLCATSRADSPNQPQHFGDGTRLSIL.

V and J are TRBV19 and TRBJ2-3; no firm D call. V was shortened by 3 bases and J by 2 bases, with 9 bases between the two germline ends. Germline assignment: CDR1 LNHDA and CDR2 SQIVND (reference sequence). The CDR3 totals 14 residues. CDR3 loop: CASSMGGYTDTQYF. DNA of the CDR3: TGTGCCAGTAGTATGGGCGGATACACAGATACGCAGTATTTT.

The V gene is TRBV4-2, the J gene TRBJ1-4; D gene unclear. V was shortened by 2 bases and J by 0 bases, with 4 bases between the two germline ends. The CDR3 has 14 amino acids. The germline gives CDR1 LGHNA, CDR2 YNFKEQ. The CDR3: CASSQSTTNEKLFF. In DNA form, the CDR3 reads TGTGCCAGCAGCCAATCCACAACTAATGAAAAACTGTTTTTT.

The V call is TRBV7-2, the J call TRBJ1-2; tentative D call: TRBD1 (5 bases). Germline V lookup: CDR1 SGHTA, CDR2 FQGNSA. The V end lost 3 bases, the J end lost 2 bases, and 13 bases lay between the germline ends. This CDR3 comprises 15 residues. CDR3 region: CASSFPRGENYGYTF. CDR3 bases: TGTGCCAGCAGCTTCCCTCGGGGGGAAAACTATGGCTACACCTTC. Combining the CDR3 with reference TRBV7-2 and TRBJ1-2 gives the whole variable domain GAGVSQSPSNKVTEKGKDVELRCDPISGHTALYWYRQSLGQGLEFLIYFQGNSAPDKSGLPSDRFSAERTGGSVSTLTIQRTQQEDSAVYLCASSFPRGENYGYTFGSGTRLTVV.

The rearrangement links TRBV19 to TRBJ2-1, with a tentative D call TRBD2 (6 bases). Germline assignment: CDR1 LNHDA and CDR2 SQIVND (reference sequence). V shed 3 bases and J shed 4 bases, with 7 bases lying between them. The CDR3 loop spans 13 amino acids. The CDR3 sequence: CASSMGGYNEQFF. Written as DNA, the CDR3 is TGTGCCAGTAGTATGGGGGGTTACAATGAGCAGTTCTTC.

The CDR3 here is CASSLSPGQPQHF. DNA for the CDR3: TGTGCCAGCAGCCTGTCACCTGGGCAGCCCCAGCATTTT. This rearrangement joins TRBV7-9 to TRBJ1-5; no clear D gene. Looked up from germline, CDR1 is SEHNR and CDR2 is FQNEAQ (reference sequence). The CDR3 covers 13 residues. Trimming shortened V by 5 bases and J by 7 bases, and 12 bases separated the two germline ends.